The 18 T cell receptor beta chains presented below share a single source sample, sequenced in a study of blood T cell repertoires in COVID-19. Assay used: immunoSEQ multiplex PCR; TCRdb lists only in-frame clones, some missing. The sample holds about 200,000 clones, 70% to 90% seen once. Material for sequencing was peripheral blood. Receptors originate from a man aged 40-49 years with active or convalescent COVID-19.

This chain joins TRBV4-2 and TRBJ1-2; D possibly corresponds to TRBD1 (6 bases). CDR1 and CDR2 from the germline V gene are LGHNA and YNFKEQ. This CDR3 has 14 residues. V was trimmed by 3 bases and J by 4 bases, leaving 12 bases between them. The CDR3 here is CASSQVLQGYGYTF. In DNA, the CDR3 is TGTGCCAGCAGCCAGGTATTACAGGGCTATGGCTACACCTTC.

This chain uses TRBV15 with TRBJ1-1; 7 nucleotides agree with TRBD1. CDR1 LNHNV and CDR2 YYDKDF come from the germline V gene (reference sequence). V was clipped by 3 bases and J by 1 base; unmatched bases: 5. The CDR3 length is 15 residues. The CDR3 sequence is CATSREGASNTEAFF. In DNA, the CDR3 is TGTGCCACCAGCAGGGAGGGGGCCTCGAACACTGAAGCTTTCTTT.

This chain links TRBV4-1 with TRBJ2-7; 8 positions match TRBD1. The CDR3 covers 14 residues. V lost 2 bases, J lost 2 bases, and 2 bases stayed unmatched. CDR1 and CDR2 from the germline V gene are MGHRA and YSYEKL. In DNA, the CDR3 is TGCGCCAGCAGCCAAAAGACAGGGGCCTACGAGCAGTACTTC. It is translated as CASSQKTGAYEQYF.

This clone was counted a single time. The rearrangement links TRBV5-1 to TRBJ2-7; no reliable D call. The V end lost 2 bases, the J end lost 5 bases, and 17 bases lay between the germline ends. In germline, CDR1 is SGHRS, CDR2 YFSETQ. The CDR3 loop spans 15 amino acids. CDR3 in amino acids: CASSLSSQAPHEQYF. Written as DNA, the CDR3 is TGCGCCAGCAGCTTATCGTCCCAGGCCCCCCACGAGCAGTACTTC.

The chain recombines TRBV28 with TRBJ1-1; 7 nucleotides line up with TRBD1. CDR1 is MDHEN, CDR2 SYDVKM, per germline. The CDR3 sequence is 16 residues long. J was trimmed by 0 bases and V by 2 bases; bases with no gene match: 6. CDR3 residues: CASSLRQGVMNTEAFF. In DNA, the CDR3 is TGTGCCAGCAGTTTAAGGCAGGGGGTGATGAACACTGAAGCTTTCTTT. Full variable domain (missing parts from reference TRBV28 and TRBJ1-1): DVKVTQSSRYLVKRTGEKVFLECVQDMDHENMFWYRQDPGLGLRLIYFSYDVKMKEKGDIPEGYSVSREKKERFSLILESASTNQTSMYLCASSLRQGVMNTEAFFGQGTRLTVV.

To note about this clone: Mismatch with germline at one junction end may stem from a read error. The rearrangement joins TRBV4-2 to TRBJ2-3, with TRBD2 as a possible D gene (6 bases). This CDR3 comprises 14 residues. Germline V gene sequence: CDR1 LGHNA, CDR2 YNFKEQ. CDR3 loop: CASSQPTGDPPLNF. CDR3 nucleotides: TGTGCCAGCAGCCAGCCTACGGGGGACCCACCCTTGAATTTT.

V usage is TRBV5-1 and J usage is TRBJ2-7; 8 bases match TRBD1. The V gene end was trimmed by 4 bases and the J gene end by 5 bases; junction bases not matched to a gene: 8. The CDR3 spans 14 residues. CDR1 is SGHRS and CDR2 is YFSETQ in the germline V gene. The CDR3: CASSGQTGAHEQYF. The CDR3, as DNA: TGCGCCAGCAGCGGCCAGACAGGGGCCCACGAGCAGTACTTC.

The rearrangement links TRBV14 to TRBJ1-6; D might be TRBD1 (6 bases). The CDR3 length is 15 residues. Trimming took off 3 bases at V and 10 bases at J, with 16 bases between the two ends. Germline V gene sequence: CDR1 SGHDN, CDR2 FVKESK. CDR3 region: CASSHSGQLGSPLHF. Written as DNA, the CDR3 is TGTGCCAGCAGCCACTCAGGACAGCTCGGATCACCCCTCCACTTT.

The chain recombines TRBV28 with TRBJ1-6, with D uncertain. The length of the CDR3 is 12 residues. V lost 5 bases, J lost 9 bases, and 8 bases lay in between. Germline CDR1 is MDHEN and CDR2 is SYDVKM. The DNA of the CDR3 is TGTGCCAGCAGTCCGACGGGTTCACCCCTCCACTTT. This gives the protein CASSPTGSPLHF.

The chain joins TRBV2 to TRBJ2-7; 7 nucleotides line up with TRBD1. Germline loops: CDR1 SNHLY, CDR2 FYNNEI. There are 14 residues in the CDR3. V was pared by 2 bases and J by 1 base, with 2 bases of the junction left unmatched. CDR3 in DNA: TGTGCCAGCAGTGAACAGGGGGTGTCCTACGAGCAGTACTTC. Its protein is CASSEQGVSYEQYF. Variable domain in full (rest from reference TRBV2 and TRBJ2-7): EPEVTQTPSHQVTQMGQEVILRCVPISNHLYFYWYRQILGQKVEFLVSFYNNEISEKSEIFDDQFSVERPDGSNFTLKIRSTKLEDSAMYFCASSEQGVSYEQYFGPGTRLTVT.

This clone was seen more than once but under ten times. DNA for the CDR3: TGTGCCAGCAGCTTAGCGGGACAGGGGGTAACTGAAGCTTTCTTT. As protein: CASSLAGQGVTEAFF. The chain is built from TRBV7-8 and TRBJ1-1; 11 bases agree with TRBD1. The CDR3 sequence is 15 residues long. With V trimmed by 0 bases and J by 5 bases, 2 bases remained unmatched. Germline CDR1 SGHVS, CDR2 FQNEAQ.

The chain joins TRBV7-8 to TRBJ2-3, with TRBD2 identical over 13 bases. This CDR3 is built from 16 residues. The V gene end was trimmed by 7 bases and the J gene end by 5 bases; junction bases not matched to a gene: 9. The germline gives CDR1 SGHVS, CDR2 FQNEAQ. CDR3 coding DNA: TGTGCCAGCAAACTAGCGGGAGGGCCTTCCGGAGATACGCAGTATTTT. Its protein product is CASKLAGGPSGDTQYF.

The chain combines TRBV29-1 with TRBJ1-1; 7 positions agree with TRBD1. Germline V gene data show CDR1 as SQVTM and CDR2 as ANQGSEA. The CDR3 consists of 13 residues. V lost 5 bases to trimming and J lost 1 base; unmatched junction nucleotides: 4. DNA for the CDR3: TGCAGCGTTAACAGGGGTGGGAACACTGAAGCTTTCTTT. The encoded protein is CSVNRGGNTEAFF.

The V gene is TRBV4-2, the J gene TRBJ2-7; the D gene is possibly TRBD1 (6 bases). The CDR3 consists of 16 residues. Trimming pared 4 bases from V and 0 bases from J, leaving 16 bases between. The V gene's germline CDR1 is LGHNA and CDR2 YNFKEQ. CDR3 loop: CASSLTLGTPSYEQYF. For the CDR3, the DNA is TGTGCCAGCAGCCTAACCCTCGGGACACCCTCCTACGAGCAGTACTTC.

V is TRBV18 and J is TRBJ2-5, with 9 bases that match TRBD2. V gave up 3 bases and J gave up 5 bases; unmatched junction bases: 13. CDR1 is KGHSH, CDR2 LQKENI, per germline. This CDR3 region has 17 residues. CDR3 protein: CASSPNEAGGPVETQYF. In DNA, the CDR3 is TGTGCCAGCTCACCTAATGAAGCGGGAGGTCCGGTTGAGACCCAGTACTTC.

The chain links TRBV29-1 to TRBJ1-1, with 8 bases lining up with TRBD1. Germline V lookup: CDR1 SQVTM, CDR2 ANQGSEA. This CDR3 is 12 amino acids long. V lost 5 bases, J lost 6 bases, and 5 bases stayed unmatched. In nucleotides, the CDR3 is TGCAGCGTTCGGACAGGGATGGCTGAAGCTTTCTTT. It encodes CSVRTGMAEAFF.

This chain uses TRBV5-4 with TRBJ1-2; possibly TRBD1 for D (6 bases). V was clipped by 0 bases and J by 5 bases, with 14 bases between them. The CDR3 length is 15 residues. Germline CDR1 SGHNT, CDR2 YYREEE (reference sequence). The CDR3 nucleotides are TGTGCCAGCAGCTTGGGCGGATACAGGGTTTATGGCTACACCTTC. Translation: CASSLGGYRVYGYTF.

This clone has only a few counts. J is TRBJ1-5 and V is TRBV7-9; no reliable D call. This CDR3 is built from 17 residues. Trimming stripped 1 base from V and 0 bases from J, with 13 bases between. Germline assignment: CDR1 SEHNR and CDR2 FQNEAQ (reference sequence). CDR3 nucleotide sequence: TGTGCCAGCAGCTTAGTGAGCTCGTCCAATAGCAATCAGCCCCAGCATTTT. Translating it yields CASSLVSSSNSNQPQHF. Combining the CDR3 with reference TRBV7-9 and TRBJ1-5 gives the whole variable domain DTGVSQNPRHKITKRGQNVTFRCDPISEHNRLYWYRQTLGQGPEFLTYFQNEAQLEKSRLLSDRFSAERPKGSFSTLEIQRTEQGDSAMYLCASSLVSSSNSNQPQHFGDGTRLSIL.